A single TCR beta chain is shown here with its context. Antigen specificity is unknown. This CDR3 has 15 amino acids. J was trimmed by 4 bases and V by 6 bases; bases with no gene match: 6. Germline V CDR1 and CDR2: LNHDA, SQIVND (reference sequence). Second-dose schedules of about 4 or about 12 weeks were combined. The data were taken from a study of T cell responses to AZD1222 COVID-19 vaccine. Study-level findings and limits: Among vaccine-associated CD4 TCRs, coverage spanned spike, with dominance at 160-218 and 743-854. Among the donors, most were white British and more were female, and clonal diversity was possibly underestimated.

The method was immunoSEQ multiplex PCR; TCRdb's version includes in-frame clones alone and lacks a portion of them. The sample lists about 120,000 clones, 94% occurring once. The gene calls are TRBV19 and TRBJ2-1; 10 bases are a match to TRBD2. The sample was peripheral blood, taken 28 days after the second AZD1222 dose. This sequence originates from an adult who received the AZD1222 COVID-19 vaccine. This CDR3 reads CASRVAGGLYNEQFF. DNA of the CDR3: TGTGCCAGTAGGGTAGCGGGGGGTTTATACAATGAGCAGTTCTTC.